This is a list of T cell receptor beta chains from one sample in a study of T cells in Graves' hyperthyroidism and ophthalmopathy. TCRdb reanalysed the multiplex PCR reads using MiXCR and keeps one entry per CDR3 protein. Here the sample spans nearly 600,000 distinct CDR3 sequences, 11% to 15% being singletons. Material: blood. The receptors come from a woman under 30 with Graves' ophthalmopathy. CDR3s include the opening cysteine and the closing phenylalanine or tryptophan. The order of the fields is CDR3 DNA, CDR3 protein, V gene, J gene, clone size, D gene. D genes are given only for firm matches. Clone size, where shown, is once, few, many, or a class for clones that have expanded.

TGTGCCAGTAGTATACCGGGTAACATTCAGTACTTC	CASSIPGNIQYF	TRBV19	TRBJ2-4	.	.
TGTGCCAGTAGTTCTCGGACAGGGCCTTATGGGGTTTACAATGAGCAGTTCTTC	CASSSRTGPYGVYNEQFF	TRBV19	TRBJ2-1	few	TRBD1
TGCGCCAGCAGCCAAACCTCCGACGGACTATACGAGCAGTACTTC	CASSQTSDGLYEQYF	TRBV4-1	TRBJ2-7	few	.
TGTGCCAGCAGCCTAGCGTCCCCTAGCACAGATACGCAGTATTTT	CASSLASPSTDTQYF	TRBV28	TRBJ2-3	many	.
TGTGCCTGGAGTAGGGAGGGACGGACGAACTATGGCTACACCTTC	CAWSREGRTNYGYTF	TRBV30	TRBJ1-2	many	.
TGTGCCAGCAGCCTCGGGCGGCATGACCTGGCGGTTGGCTACACCTTC	CASSLGRHDLAVGYTF	TRBV7-8	TRBJ1-2	many	.
TGTGCCAGCAGCTTACCGGCCGGGACTAGCGGGAGTTATGAGCAGTTCTTC	CASSLPAGTSGSYEQFF	TRBV7-2	TRBJ2-1	many	TRBD2
TGCGCCAGCAGCCAAGTCGGGGGGCTGGGATATGGCTACACCTTC	CASSQVGGLGYGYTF	TRBV4-1	TRBJ1-2	few	.
TGTGCCATCAGTGCCCAGGGACAGGGTGGAGAGACCCAGTACTTC	CAISAQGQGGETQYF	TRBV10-3	TRBJ2-5	many	TRBD1
TGTGCCAGCAGTTTGCTTTCACTAGATAGAGAGACCCAGTACTTC	CASSLLSLDRETQYF	TRBV28	TRBJ2-5	many	.
TGTGCCAGTAGTATGGAGCAGGATGAAGCTTTCTTT	CASSMEQDEAFF	TRBV19	TRBJ1-1	.	.
TGTGCCAGCAGCGCGGGACAGGGGGATTTCTATGGCTACACCTTC	CASSAGQGDFYGYTF	TRBV6-1	TRBJ1-2	many	TRBD1
TGTGCCAGCAGCTTAAGGGTTGCGAACACTGAAGCTTTCTTT	CASSLRVANTEAFF	TRBV11-2	TRBJ1-1	many	.
TGTGCCAGCAGCTACATCCCCCAGCGGGGTCACTCAACAGATACGCAGTATTTT	CASSYIPQRGHSTDTQYF	TRBV5-5	TRBJ2-3	many	TRBD2
TGTGCCAGCAGCTTAGCAAAATGGGGGAGACTAGCGGGAAACGAGCAGTACTTC	CASSLAKWGRLAGNEQYF	TRBV7-2	TRBJ2-7	many	TRBD2
TGTGCCAGCAGCCTAGGACTAGCGGCCCGGCAAGAGACCCAGTACTTC	CASSLGLAARQETQYF	TRBV7-6	TRBJ2-5	.	TRBD2
TGTGCCAGTAACGTGCAGAGAAACACTGAAGCTTTCTTT	CASNVQRNTEAFF	TRBV19	TRBJ1-1	many	.
TGTGCCACCAGTGGGGAGGTGAGCGCCATAGACACAGATACGCAGTATTTT	CATSGEVSAIDTDTQYF	TRBV24-1	TRBJ2-3	few	.
TGTGCCAGCAGAGACAGGGGGGGGAACACTGAAGCTTTCTTT	CASRDRGGNTEAFF	TRBV6-1	TRBJ1-1	many	TRBD1
TGTGCCAGCAGCTTGAGGGTAGCGCAATACAATGAGCAGTTCTTC	CASSLRVAQYNEQFF	TRBV5-4	TRBJ2-1	.	.
TGTGCCAGCAGTTTTGCCGGACGCGCCTACGAGCAGTACTTC	CASSFAGRAYEQYF	TRBV27	TRBJ2-7	few	.
TGTGCCAGCAGTTTTAACCCGATGGGTCAGGCTGAGCAGTTCTTC	CASSFNPMGQAEQFF	TRBV27	TRBJ2-1	few	.
TGTGCCAGGGACAGGGGGCTGGGGACGGCCGGGGAGCTGTTTTTT	CARDRGLGTAGELFF	TRBV30	TRBJ2-2	many	TRBD1
TGTGCTAGTGGTTTGGTCCTCCGACAGGCCCTGGGGCAGTTCTTC	CASGLVLRQALGQFF	TRBV12-5	TRBJ2-1	.	.
TGTGCCAGCAAACCACAGGATCTTAGCACTGAAGCTTTCTTT	CASKPQDLSTEAFF	TRBV7-8	TRBJ1-1	many	.
TGTGCCAGTAGTCCCCGCTCCGGGACAGGGAGTAAAGAGACCCAGTACTTC	CASSPRSGTGSKETQYF	TRBV19	TRBJ2-5	.	TRBD1
TGTGCCAGCAATCCGAGGAGCGGGAGTGGGAGGCAGTACTTC	CASNPRSGSGRQYF	TRBV11-2	TRBJ2-7	many	TRBD2
TGTGCCAGCAGTCCCCGGACTAGCGGGAGAGTCTTGGGTGAGACCCAGTACTTC	CASSPRTSGRVLGETQYF	TRBV28	TRBJ2-5	many	TRBD2
TGTGCCAGCAGTGGCGGGAGTCCAAGCAATACGCAGTATTTT	CASSGGSPSNTQYF	TRBV28	TRBJ2-3	many	TRBD2
TGTGCCAGCAGCTACAGGGGGCTCTCCTACGAGCAGTACTTC	CASSYRGLSYEQYF	TRBV11-2	TRBJ2-7	few	TRBD1
TGTGCCAGCAGCCAAGATCATATTCTGACTTTC	CASSQDHILTF	TRBV14	TRBJ2-6	.	.
TGTGCCAGCAGTTGGGGTGGCGGGAATAATGAGCAGTTCTTC	CASSWGGGNNEQFF	TRBV2	TRBJ2-1	.	.
TGCGCCAGCAGCCAAGCGGACTCCTACGAGCAGTACTTC	CASSQADSYEQYF	TRBV4-1	TRBJ2-7	few	.
TGTGCCAGCAGTTCTGTTTTTGGGGTTAAACAGCCCCAGCATTTT	CASSSVFGVKQPQHF	TRBV6-1	TRBJ1-5	many	.
TGTGCCAGCAGTTACTCACGGGACAGATTAAACACTGAAGCTTTCTTT	CASSYSRDRLNTEAFF	TRBV6-2/TRBV6-3	TRBJ1-1	many	TRBD1